The source of this T cell receptor beta chain is a study of blood T cell repertoires in COVID-19 (dated by TCRdb to about 2020). As for the study more broadly: Samples from collaborators originated in the United States, Italy and Spain and spanned both the acute and convalescent phases of COVID-19. The prospective study material was composed of cDNA or gDNA derived from T cells, B-cell-depleted T cells, or PBMCs. The dataset comprised deeply sampled blood TCRbeta repertoires from subjects exposed to, actively infected with, or recovered from COVID-19. The repertoires were released in a freely available public database meant as a resource for research on the immune response to SARS-CoV-2. Samples were obtained from the ongoing ImmuneRACE study (first 160 participants) and from over a thousand subjects provided by 6 global collaborators. The sample metadata nearly always contained a de-identified subject ID, COVID-19 status, age in years and sex. Where HLA class I and class II types were available, the types were taken from metadata supplied by the sample provider, not from assay-based typing.

The immunoSEQ Assay, a bias-controlled multiplex PCR, was used to amplify TCRbeta CDR3 regions from genomic DNA. The paper's data handling went like this. Nucleated cell counts per sample were estimated from amplification of reference gene primers within the assay. To quantify the absolute abundance of each unique TCRbeta CDR3 rearrangement, sequence reads were collapsed and filtered. For each sample, productive Simpson clonality was calculated as the square root of Simpson's diversity index over productive rearrangements. Sourced from immuneACCESS, this table was stored by TCRdb with only in-frame sequences that have V and J called. A share of the clones is absent; for the studies checked, an unresolved V gene accounts for under half, and the remainder has no known explanation. V, J and clone size derive from that table, while D and trimming were established from the DNA sequence. This sample holds 150,000 to 200,000 clones; more than 80% were observed only once. The top ten clones comprise approximately 8% of the sample.

On this clone itself: Its antigen target is currently unknown. Base qualities were left out, and no much larger clone turns up one base away.

Broader findings and caveats from the paper: The amount of clinical and demographic metadata varied by source and participant and was provided uncurated.

V drops 2 bases and J drops 0 bases, leaving 11 bases in between. The CDR1 and CDR2 encoded by the germline V gene are MDHEN and SYDVKM. The cysteine opens and the phenylalanine closes a CDR3 of 16 amino acids. Only CDR3 DNA remains: 48 bases, in frame from the first base. Each collaborating institution followed its own protocols to collect whole blood in K2EDTA tubes. For TCRbeta analysis, collaborators shipped samples in one of three forms: frozen whole blood, isolated PBMCs, or DNA extracted from either of those sample types. The V and J genes are TRBV28 and TRBJ2-1; possibly the D gene is TRBD1, per 6 matching bases. This sequence originates from a woman aged 60-70 years with acute or convalescent COVID-19. The sequenced sample was peripheral blood. The CDR3 is CASSLRTGSSYNEQFF. Read as DNA, the sequence is TGTGCCAGCAGTTTACGTACAGGGAGCTCCTACAATGAGCAGTTCTTC.